The following is a T cell receptor beta chain sequence with its context. The antigen is not known. Previously, flow cytometry had revealed CD8+CD57+ cell expansion in the patients chosen for sequencing. Sampling of blood occurred while the patients had still received no therapy. This entry belongs to a study of CD8+CD57+ T cells in acquired aplastic anemia. Study context: Isolated CD4+ and CD8+ cells, once sorted, yielded DNA averaging around 3.1 ug.

The study profiled TCR beta VDJ and CDR3 using genomic DNA as template. TCRdb recomputed calls from the reads with MiXCR, one row per CDR3 protein. In the table there are 200,000 to 300,000 distinct CDR3 sequences, 45% to 50% of which are singletons. Points from the study as a whole: Found in both controls and patients were some 31 CD8+ CDR3 sequences.

The source of this sequence is a human donor with aplastic anemia. The sequencing sample was made of sorted CD4+, CD8+, or CD8+CD57+ T cells (not recorded which) from PBMCs.

CDR3 sequence (DNA): TGTGCCAGCAGTTTAGGGACAGGGGGTGGAGATACGCAGTATTTT. It translates to CASSLGTGGGDTQYF. V usage is TRBV27 and J usage is TRBJ2-3; TRBD1 agrees at 11 bases. The germline gives CDR1 MNHEY, CDR2 SMNVEV (reference sequence). This CDR3 contains 15 residues. With V trimmed by 2 bases and J by 5 bases, 3 bases remained unmatched.